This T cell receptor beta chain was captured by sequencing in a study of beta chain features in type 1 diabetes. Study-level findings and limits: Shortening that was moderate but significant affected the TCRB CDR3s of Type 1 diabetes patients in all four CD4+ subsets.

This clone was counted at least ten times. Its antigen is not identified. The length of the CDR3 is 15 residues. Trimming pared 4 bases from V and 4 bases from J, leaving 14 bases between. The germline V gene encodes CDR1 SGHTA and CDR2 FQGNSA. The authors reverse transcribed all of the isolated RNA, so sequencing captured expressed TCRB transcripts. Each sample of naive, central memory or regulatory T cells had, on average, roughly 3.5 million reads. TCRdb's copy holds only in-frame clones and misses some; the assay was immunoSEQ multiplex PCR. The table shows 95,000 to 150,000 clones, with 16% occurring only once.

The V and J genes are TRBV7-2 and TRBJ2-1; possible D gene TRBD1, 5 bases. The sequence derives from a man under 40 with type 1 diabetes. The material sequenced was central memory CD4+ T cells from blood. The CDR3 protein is CASSSTATGYNEQFF. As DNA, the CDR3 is TGTGCCAGCAGCTCGACAGCCACAGGTTACAATGAGCAGTTCTTC.